The 10 T cell receptor beta chains presented below share a single source sample, sequenced in a study of T cells after yellow fever vaccination. TCRdb independently ran MiXCR on the 5' RACE reads; one entry per CDR3 protein. The table has a few hundred thousand distinct CDR3 sequences, 3% to 4.5% seen once; the top ten hold roughly a quarter. The sequencing here drew on PBMCs, taken on the day of the yellow fever booster vaccination. The receptors shown here come from a man aged 18 to 35 who received the YFV17D yellow fever vaccine.

This rearrangement joins TRBV6-5 to TRBJ1-5; 8 nucleotides agree with TRBD1. The CDR3 runs to 15 residues. The V segment lost 0 bases and the J segment 9 bases; nucleotides outside the gene matches: 7. Germline V gives CDR1 MNHEY, CDR2 SVGAGI. CDR3 amino acids: CASSYSAGGRGPQHF. The CDR3, as DNA: TGTGCCAGCAGTTACTCGGCAGGGGGCCGTGGGCCCCAGCATTTT.

This clonotype was seen only a few times. The V and J genes are TRBV6-1 and TRBJ1-1; D is perhaps TRBD1 (6 bases). The germline V gene encodes CDR1 MNHNS and CDR2 SASEGT. Trimming pared 6 bases from V and 3 bases from J, leaving 20 bases between. CDR3 size: 16 residues. The CDR3 region has the DNA TGTGCCAGCAGACCCGGGGGGGGGGGCTGGGACACTGAAGCTTTCTTT. Its translation: CASRPGGGGWDTEAFF.

This clonotype was counted only a few times. The genes are TRBV11-2 and TRBJ1-1; unclear D gene. From germline, CDR1 is SGHAT and CDR2 FQNNGV. There are 11 residues in the CDR3. With 5 bases removed from V and 2 bases from J, the gap between germline ends came to 3 bases. CDR3 sequence: CASSINTEAFF. In DNA form, the CDR3 reads TGTGCCAGCAGCATTAACACTGAAGCTTTCTTT.

This clonotype was observed many times. The CDR3 nucleotides are TGTGCCAGCAGCAGTGCGAGCTCTGGGGCCAACGTCCTGACTTTC. Translating it yields CASSSASSGANVLTF. The V gene is TRBV7-9, the J gene TRBJ2-6; no definite D call. Germline V gives CDR1 SEHNR, CDR2 FQNEAQ (reference sequence). This CDR3 comprises 15 residues. Trimming left V 5 bases short and J 0 bases short, with 8 bases between.

V and J are TRBV28 and TRBJ1-6; D gene uncertain. Trimming stripped 3 bases from V and 11 bases from J, with 8 bases between. CDR1 is MDHEN and CDR2 is SYDVKM in the germline V gene. This CDR3 region has 12 residues. CDR3 in DNA: TGTGCCAGCAGTTTGACCTTAGCACCCCTCCACTTT. Encoded protein: CASSLTLAPLHF.

There are many counts of this clonotype. The rearrangement links TRBV7-6 to TRBJ2-2; tentatively, D is TRBD1 (7 bases). This CDR3 is 16 amino acids long. CDR1 is SGHVS and CDR2 is FNYEAQ in the germline V gene. The V gene lost 1 base and the J gene lost 5 bases, with 14 bases spanning the gap. This CDR3 is CASSLGPGGSTGELFF. CDR3 nucleotide sequence: TGTGCCAGCAGCTTAGGGCCAGGGGGGTCAACCGGGGAGCTGTTTTTT.

This clonotype was observed many times. The gene calls are TRBV12-3 or TRBV12-4 and TRBJ2-2, with a tentative D call TRBD1 (5 bases). V lost 8 bases and J lost 2, with 12 bases in between. This CDR3 has 14 amino acids. The CDR3, as DNA: TGTGCCAGCGGTAGGGGTATTAACACCGGGGAGCTGTTTTTT. Translated, it gives CASGRGINTGELFF.

This chain joins TRBV7-2 and TRBJ2-3; D is uncertain. Deletions cut 4 bases from V and 1 base from J, with 18 bases between. The CDR3 loop spans 17 amino acids. Germline lookup yields CDR1 SGHTA and CDR2 FQGNSA. CDR3 region: CASSSSGPGWGTDTQYF. The CDR3 bases are TGTGCCAGCAGCTCCTCTGGCCCCGGATGGGGCACAGATACGCAGTATTTT.

Only a few counts were recorded for this clonotype. V gene TRBV10-3 combines with J gene TRBJ2-3; D unresolved. The germline V gene has CDR1 ENHRY and CDR2 SYGVKD. V gave up 3 bases and J gave up 3 bases, with 10 bases separating them. The CDR3 extends over 14 amino acids. CDR3 in DNA: TGTGCCATCAGTGAAACCACTGGGACAGATACGCAGTATTTT. Translation gives CAISETTGTDTQYF.

The chain links TRBV4-1 to TRBJ1-5, with 8 bases fitting TRBD1. The CDR3 totals 18 residues. CDR1 MGHRA and CDR2 YSYEKL come from the germline V gene. After removal of 0 bases from V and 0 bases from J, the junction contained 7 bases not matched to a gene. The CDR3, as DNA: TGCGCCAGCAGCCAAGACCCGGGACAGGTGTATAGCAATCAGCCCCAGCATTTT. Protein: CASSQDPGQVYSNQPQHF.